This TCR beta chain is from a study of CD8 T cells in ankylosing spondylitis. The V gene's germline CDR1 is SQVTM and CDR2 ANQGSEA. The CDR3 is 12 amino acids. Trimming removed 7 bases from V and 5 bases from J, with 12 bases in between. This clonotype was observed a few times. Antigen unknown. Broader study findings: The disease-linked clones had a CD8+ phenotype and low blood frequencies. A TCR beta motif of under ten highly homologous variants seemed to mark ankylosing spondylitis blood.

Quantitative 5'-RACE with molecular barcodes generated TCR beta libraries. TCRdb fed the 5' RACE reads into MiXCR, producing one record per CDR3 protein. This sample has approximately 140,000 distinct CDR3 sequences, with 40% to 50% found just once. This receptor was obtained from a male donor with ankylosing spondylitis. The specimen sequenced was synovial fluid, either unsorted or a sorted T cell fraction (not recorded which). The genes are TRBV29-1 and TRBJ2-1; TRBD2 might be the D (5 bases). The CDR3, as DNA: TGCAGCGGCGAGGGCTTTGACAATGAGCAGTTCTTC. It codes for CSGEGFDNEQFF.